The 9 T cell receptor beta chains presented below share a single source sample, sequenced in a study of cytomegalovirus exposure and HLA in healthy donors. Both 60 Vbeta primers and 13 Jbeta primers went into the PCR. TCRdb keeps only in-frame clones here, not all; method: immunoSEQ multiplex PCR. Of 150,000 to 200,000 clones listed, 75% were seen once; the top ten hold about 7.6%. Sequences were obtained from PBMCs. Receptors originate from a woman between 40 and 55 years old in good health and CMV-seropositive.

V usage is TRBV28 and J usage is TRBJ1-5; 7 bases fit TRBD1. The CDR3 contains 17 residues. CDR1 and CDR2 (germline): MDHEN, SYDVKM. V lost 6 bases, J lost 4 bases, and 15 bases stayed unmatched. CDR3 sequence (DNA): TGTGCCAGCAGCCGATCTCCACATACAGGGGTTAATCAGCCCCAGCATTTT. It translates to CASSRSPHTGVNQPQHF.

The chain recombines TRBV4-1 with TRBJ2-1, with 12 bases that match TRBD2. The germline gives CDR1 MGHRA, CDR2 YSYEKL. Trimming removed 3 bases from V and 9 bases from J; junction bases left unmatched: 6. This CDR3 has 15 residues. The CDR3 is CASSHSLAGGPEQFF. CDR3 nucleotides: TGCGCCAGCAGCCACTCTCTAGCGGGAGGGCCTGAGCAGTTCTTC.

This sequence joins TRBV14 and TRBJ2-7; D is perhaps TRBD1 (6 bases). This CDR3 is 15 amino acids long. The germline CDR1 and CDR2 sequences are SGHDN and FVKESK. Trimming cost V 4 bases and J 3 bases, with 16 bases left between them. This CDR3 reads CASSRDRSFIYEQYF. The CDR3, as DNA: TGTGCCAGCAGCCGCGACAGGTCCTTTATCTACGAGCAGTACTTC.

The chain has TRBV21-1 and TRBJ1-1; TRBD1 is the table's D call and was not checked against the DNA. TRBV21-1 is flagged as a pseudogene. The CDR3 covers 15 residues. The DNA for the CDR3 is TGTGCCAGCAGCAAAGGGACAGGGGTGAACACTGAAGCTTTCTTT. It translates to CASSKGTGVNTEAFF.

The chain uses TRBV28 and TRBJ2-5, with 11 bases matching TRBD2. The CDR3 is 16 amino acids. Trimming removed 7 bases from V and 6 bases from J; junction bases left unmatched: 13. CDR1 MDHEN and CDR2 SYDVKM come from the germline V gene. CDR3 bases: TGTGCCAGCACCTCCGGGGTAGCGGGAGGGCTGAAGACCCAGTACTTC. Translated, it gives CASTSGVAGGLKTQYF.

This CDR3 reads CASRVVNEQFF. Here the CDR3 DNA reads TGTGCCAGCAGGGTAGTCAATGAGCAGTTCTTC. The chain couples TRBV6-5 to TRBJ2-1; D unresolved. The CDR3 runs 11 residues. Germline CDR1 MNHEY, CDR2 SVGAGI. The V end was cut by 6 bases, the J end by 6 bases, with 6 bases between.

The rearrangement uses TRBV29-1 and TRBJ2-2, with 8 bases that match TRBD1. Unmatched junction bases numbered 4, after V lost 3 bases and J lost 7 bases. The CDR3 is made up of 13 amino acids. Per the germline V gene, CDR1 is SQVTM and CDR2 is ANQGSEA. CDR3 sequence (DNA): TGCAGCGTTGAGGGACAGGCTGGCGGGGAGCTGTTTTTT. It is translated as CSVEGQAGGELFF.

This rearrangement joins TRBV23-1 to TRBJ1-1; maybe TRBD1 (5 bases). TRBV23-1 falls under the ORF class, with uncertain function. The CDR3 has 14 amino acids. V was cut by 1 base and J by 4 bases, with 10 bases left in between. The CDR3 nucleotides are TGCGCCAGCAGTCAATTATGCGGGGGCACTGAAGCTTTCTTT. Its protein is CASSQLCGGTEAFF.

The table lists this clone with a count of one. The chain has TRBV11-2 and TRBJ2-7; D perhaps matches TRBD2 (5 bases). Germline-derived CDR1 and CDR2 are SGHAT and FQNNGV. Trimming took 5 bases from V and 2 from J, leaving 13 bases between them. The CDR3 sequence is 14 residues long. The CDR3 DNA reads TGTGCCAGCAGCCCTTCCCCCGGGGCCTACGAGCAGTACTTC. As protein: CASSPSPGAYEQYF.